The present TCR beta chain was sequenced within a study of cytomegalovirus exposure and HLA in healthy donors. Broader study findings: From TCR beta sequences, most subjects' HLA-A and HLA-B alleles were reportedly predicted accurately.

Germline CDR1 reads MRHNA; CDR2 reads SNTAGT. The trim removed 8 bases at V and 6 bases at J, leaving 7 bases unmatched. The length of the CDR3 is 13 residues. The PCR contained 60 Vbeta and 13 Jbeta primers. Profiling relied on immunoSEQ multiplex PCR, and the TCRdb table lists in-frame clones only, not all of them. In the table there are a few hundred thousand clones, about nine tenths of which are singletons. Concerning this clone itself: The antigen remains unidentified.

V is TRBV6-4 and J is TRBJ2-1, with 7 bases matching TRBD2. Sample: PBMCs. The receptor was derived from a girl aged 2 to 10 in good health and CMV-seronegative. The CDR3 protein is CASSTPSGNEQFF. The CDR3 DNA follows: TGTGCCAGCTCCACTCCTAGCGGCAATGAGCAGTTCTTC.